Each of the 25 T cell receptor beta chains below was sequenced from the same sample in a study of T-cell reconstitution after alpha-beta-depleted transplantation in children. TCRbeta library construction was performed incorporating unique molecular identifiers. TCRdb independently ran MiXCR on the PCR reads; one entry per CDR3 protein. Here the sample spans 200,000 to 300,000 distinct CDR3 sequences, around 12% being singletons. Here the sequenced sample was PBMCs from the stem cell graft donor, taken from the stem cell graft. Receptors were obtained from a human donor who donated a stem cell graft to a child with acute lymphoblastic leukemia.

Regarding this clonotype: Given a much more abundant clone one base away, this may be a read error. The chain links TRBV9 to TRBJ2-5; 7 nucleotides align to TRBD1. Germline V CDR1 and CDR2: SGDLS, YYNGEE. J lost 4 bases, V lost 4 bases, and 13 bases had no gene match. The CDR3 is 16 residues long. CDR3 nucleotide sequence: TGTGCCAGCAGCATAGATGACAGGGAATTTGGAGAGACCCAGTACTTC. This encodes CASSIDDREFGETQYF.

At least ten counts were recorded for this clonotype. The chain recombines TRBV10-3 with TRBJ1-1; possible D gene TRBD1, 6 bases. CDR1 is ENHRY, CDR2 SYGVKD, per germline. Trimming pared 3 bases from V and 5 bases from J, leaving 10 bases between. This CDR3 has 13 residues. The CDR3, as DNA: TGTGCCATCAGTGACAGGGGAGGGACTGAAGCTTTCTTT. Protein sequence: CAISDRGGTEAFF.

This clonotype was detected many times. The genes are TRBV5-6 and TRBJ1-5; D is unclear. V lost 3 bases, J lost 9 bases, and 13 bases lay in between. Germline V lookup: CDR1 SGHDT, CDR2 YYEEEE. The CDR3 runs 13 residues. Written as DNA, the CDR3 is TGTGCCAGCAGCTCTGGGATCGAGAGGCCCCAGCATTTT. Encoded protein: CASSSGIERPQHF. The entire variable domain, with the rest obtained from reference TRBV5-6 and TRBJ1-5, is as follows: DAGVTQSPTHLIKTRGQQVTLRCSPKSGHDTVSWYQQALGQGPQFIFQYYEEEERQRGNFPDRFSGHQFPNYSSELNVNALLLGDSALYLCASSSGIERPQHFGDGTRLSIL.

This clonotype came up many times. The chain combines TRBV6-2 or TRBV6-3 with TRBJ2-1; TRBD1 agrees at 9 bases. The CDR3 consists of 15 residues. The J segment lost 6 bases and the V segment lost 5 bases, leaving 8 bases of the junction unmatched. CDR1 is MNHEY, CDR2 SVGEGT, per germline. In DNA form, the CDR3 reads TGTGCCAGCAGTATTTCGGACAGGGGATTCAATGAGCAGTTCTTC. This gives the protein CASSISDRGFNEQFF.

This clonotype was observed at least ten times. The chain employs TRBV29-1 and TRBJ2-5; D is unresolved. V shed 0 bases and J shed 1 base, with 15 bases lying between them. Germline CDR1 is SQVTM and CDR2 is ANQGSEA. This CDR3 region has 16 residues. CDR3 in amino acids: CSVEDQEGLPQETQYF. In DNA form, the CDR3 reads TGCAGCGTTGAAGATCAGGAAGGGCTACCCCAAGAGACCCAGTACTTC.

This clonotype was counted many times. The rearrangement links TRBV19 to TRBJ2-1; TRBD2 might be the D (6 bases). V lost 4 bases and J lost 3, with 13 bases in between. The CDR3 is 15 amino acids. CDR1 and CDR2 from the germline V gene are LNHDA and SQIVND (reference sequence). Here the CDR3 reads CASSRSAGLYNEQFF. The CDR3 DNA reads TGTGCCAGTAGTAGGTCTGCGGGACTCTACAATGAGCAGTTCTTC.

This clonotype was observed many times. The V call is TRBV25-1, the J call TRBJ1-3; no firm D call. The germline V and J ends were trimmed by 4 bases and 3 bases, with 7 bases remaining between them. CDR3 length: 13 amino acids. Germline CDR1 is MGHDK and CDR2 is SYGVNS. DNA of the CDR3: TGTGCCAGCAGTGGGATAAGTGGAAACACCATATATTTT. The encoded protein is CASSGISGNTIYF.

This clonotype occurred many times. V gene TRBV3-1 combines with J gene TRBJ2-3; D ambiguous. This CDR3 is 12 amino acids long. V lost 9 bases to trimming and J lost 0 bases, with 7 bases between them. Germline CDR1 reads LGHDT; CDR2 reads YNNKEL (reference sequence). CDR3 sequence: CARDSSTDTQYF. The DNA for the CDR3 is TGTGCCAGAGATTCTAGCACAGATACGCAGTATTTT.

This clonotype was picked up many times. The DNA of the CDR3 is TGTGCCAGCAGCCAAGCTCTAGGACTGCCGAATCCGCAGTATTTT. Translation gives CASSQALGLPNPQYF. This rearrangement joins TRBV3-1 to TRBJ2-3; D possibly corresponds to TRBD2 (5 bases). Looked up from germline, CDR1 is LGHDT and CDR2 is YNNKEL (reference sequence). The V end lost 1 base, the J end lost 10 bases, and 18 bases lay between the germline ends. This CDR3 contains 15 residues.

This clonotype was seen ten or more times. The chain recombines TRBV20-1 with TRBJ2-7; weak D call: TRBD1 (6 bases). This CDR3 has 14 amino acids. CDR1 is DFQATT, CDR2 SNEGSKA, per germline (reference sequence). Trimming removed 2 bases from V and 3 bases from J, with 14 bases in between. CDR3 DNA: TGCAGTGCTAGAAGGCAGGGGAATATCTACGAGCAGTACTTC. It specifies CSARRQGNIYEQYF.

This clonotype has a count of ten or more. CDR3 coding DNA: TGTGCCAGCAGTCACAAGGGAGGAGCACCCCTCCACTTT. It specifies CASSHKGGAPLHF. J is TRBJ1-6 and V is TRBV2, with D uncertain. The CDR3 is made up of 13 amino acids. The V gene's germline CDR1 is SNHLY and CDR2 FYNNEI. V was trimmed by 5 bases and J by 11 bases, leaving 13 bases between them.

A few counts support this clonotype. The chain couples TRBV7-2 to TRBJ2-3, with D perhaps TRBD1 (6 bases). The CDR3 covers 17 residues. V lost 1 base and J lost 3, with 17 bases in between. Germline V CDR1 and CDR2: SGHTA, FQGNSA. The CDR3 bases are TGTGCCAGCAGCTTAGTGTCCGGTGGGGGCCCGACAGATACGCAGTATTTT. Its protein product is CASSLVSGGGPTDTQYF.

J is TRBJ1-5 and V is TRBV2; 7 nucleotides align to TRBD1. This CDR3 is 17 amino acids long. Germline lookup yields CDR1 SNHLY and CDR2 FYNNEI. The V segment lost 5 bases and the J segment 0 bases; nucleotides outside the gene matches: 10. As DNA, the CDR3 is TGTGCCAGCAGTCCGGGACAGCTGCTTCATAGCAATCAGCCCCAGCATTTT. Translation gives CASSPGQLLHSNQPQHF. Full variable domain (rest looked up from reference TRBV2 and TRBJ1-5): EPEVTQTPSHQVTQMGQEVILRCVPISNHLYFYWYRQILGQKVEFLVSFYNNEISEKSEIFDDQFSVERPDGSNFTLKIRSTKLEDSAMYFCASSPGQLLHSNQPQHFGDGTRLSIL.

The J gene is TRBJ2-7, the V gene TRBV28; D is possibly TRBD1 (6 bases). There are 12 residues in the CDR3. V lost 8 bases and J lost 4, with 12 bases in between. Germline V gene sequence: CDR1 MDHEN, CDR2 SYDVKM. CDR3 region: CASGFTGYEQYF. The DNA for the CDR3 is TGTGCCAGCGGCTTCACAGGGTACGAGCAGTACTTC.

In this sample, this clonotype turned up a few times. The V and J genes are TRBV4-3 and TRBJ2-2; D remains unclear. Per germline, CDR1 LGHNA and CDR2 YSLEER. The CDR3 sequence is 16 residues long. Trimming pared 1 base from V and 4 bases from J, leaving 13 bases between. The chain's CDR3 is CASSQGLSLITGELFF. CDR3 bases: TGCGCCAGCAGCCAAGGCCTCTCGCTTATCACCGGGGAGCTGTTTTTT.

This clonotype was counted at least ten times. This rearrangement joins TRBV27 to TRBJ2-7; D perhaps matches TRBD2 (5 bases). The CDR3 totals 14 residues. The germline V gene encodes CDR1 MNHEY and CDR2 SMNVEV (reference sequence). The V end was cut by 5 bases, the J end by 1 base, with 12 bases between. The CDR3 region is CASSRAGASYEQYF. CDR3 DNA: TGTGCCAGCAGTCGGGCGGGTGCGTCCTACGAGCAGTACTTC.

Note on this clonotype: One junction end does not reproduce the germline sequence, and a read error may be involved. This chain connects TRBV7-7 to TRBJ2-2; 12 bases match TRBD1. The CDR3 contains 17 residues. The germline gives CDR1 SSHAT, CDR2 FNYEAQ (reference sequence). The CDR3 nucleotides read TGTGCTAGCAGCTCGCCGGGACAGGGGGCTCTTACCGGGGAGCTGTTTTTT. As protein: CASSSPGQGALTGELFF. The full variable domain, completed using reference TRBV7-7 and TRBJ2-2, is GAGVSQSPRYKVTKRGQDVTLRCDPISSHATLYWYQQALGQGPEFLTYFNYEAQPDKSGLPSDRFSAERPEGSISTLTIQRTEQRDSAMYRCASSSPGQGALTGELFFGEGSRLTVL.

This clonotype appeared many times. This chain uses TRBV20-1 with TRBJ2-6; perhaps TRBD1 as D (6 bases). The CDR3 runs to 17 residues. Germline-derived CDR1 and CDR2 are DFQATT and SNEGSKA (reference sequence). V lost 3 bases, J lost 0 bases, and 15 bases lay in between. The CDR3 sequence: CSASLQGRGSGANVLTF. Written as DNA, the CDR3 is TGCAGTGCTAGCCTACAGGGAAGGGGCTCTGGGGCCAACGTCCTGACTTTC.

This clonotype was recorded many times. The CDR3 sequence: CSVIQDRGLLGNQPQHF. For the CDR3, the DNA is TGCAGTGTTATCCAGGACAGGGGGCTTCTAGGCAATCAGCCCCAGCATTTT. The V gene is TRBV20-1, the J gene TRBJ1-5; 11 nucleotides agree with TRBD1. After removal of 7 bases from V and 2 bases from J, the junction contained 13 bases not matched to a gene. Looked up from germline, CDR1 is DFQATT and CDR2 is SNEGSKA (reference sequence). CDR3 length equals 17 residues.

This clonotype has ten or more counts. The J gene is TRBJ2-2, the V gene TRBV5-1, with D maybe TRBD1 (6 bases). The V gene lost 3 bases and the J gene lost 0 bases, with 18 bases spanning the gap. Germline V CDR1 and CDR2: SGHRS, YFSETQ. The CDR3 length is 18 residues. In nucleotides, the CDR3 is TGCGCCAGCAGCTCTCAACCTCCAGGGGCGTCGAACACCGGGGAGCTGTTTTTT. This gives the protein CASSSQPPGASNTGELFF.

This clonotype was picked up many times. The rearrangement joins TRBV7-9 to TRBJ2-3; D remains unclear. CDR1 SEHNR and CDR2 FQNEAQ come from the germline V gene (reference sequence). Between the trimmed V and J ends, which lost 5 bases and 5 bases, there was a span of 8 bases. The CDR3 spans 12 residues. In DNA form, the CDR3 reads TGTGCCAGCAGCCCAAAGCGAGATACGCAGTATTTT. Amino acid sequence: CASSPKRDTQYF.

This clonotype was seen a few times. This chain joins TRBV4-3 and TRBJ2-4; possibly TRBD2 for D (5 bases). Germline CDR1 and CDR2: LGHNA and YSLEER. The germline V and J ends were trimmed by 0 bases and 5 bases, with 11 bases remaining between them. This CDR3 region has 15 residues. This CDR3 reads CASSQDSGWQNIQYF. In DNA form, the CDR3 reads TGCGCCAGCAGCCAAGATTCGGGGTGGCAAAACATTCAGTACTTC.

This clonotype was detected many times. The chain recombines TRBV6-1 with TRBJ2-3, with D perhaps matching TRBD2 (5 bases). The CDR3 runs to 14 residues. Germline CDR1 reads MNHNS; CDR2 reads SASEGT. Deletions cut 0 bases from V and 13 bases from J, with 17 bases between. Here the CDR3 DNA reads TGTGCCAGCAGTGAAGCGCCCGAGGGAGAAGCGGAGTATTTT. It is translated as CASSEAPEGEAEYF.

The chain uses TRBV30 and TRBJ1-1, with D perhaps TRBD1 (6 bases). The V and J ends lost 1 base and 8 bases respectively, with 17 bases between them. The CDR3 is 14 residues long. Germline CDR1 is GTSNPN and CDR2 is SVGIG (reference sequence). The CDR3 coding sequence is TGTGCCTGGAGTGCGGGACAAGGTTTTGGGGAAGCTTTCTTT. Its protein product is CAWSAGQGFGEAFF.

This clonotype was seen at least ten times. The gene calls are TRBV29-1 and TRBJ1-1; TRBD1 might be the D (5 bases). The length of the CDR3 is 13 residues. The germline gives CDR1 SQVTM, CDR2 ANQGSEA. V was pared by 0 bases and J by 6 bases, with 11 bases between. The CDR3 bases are TGCAGCGTTGAAGATAGCAGGGAGGCTGAAGCTTTCTTT. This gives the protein CSVEDSREAEAFF.